These 17 T cell receptor beta chains were sequenced from one sample in a study of blood T cell repertoires in COVID-19. Sequencing was performed with immunoSEQ multiplex PCR; in TCRdb, only in-frame clones are kept and a portion is missing. This sample carries about 210,000 clones, roughly 80% of them seen once, and the ten largest clones take 2.5%. The sample comprised peripheral blood. The receptor set was obtained from a woman aged 40 to 55 with active or convalescent COVID-19.

This clone appeared a single time. This chain links TRBV7-8 with TRBJ2-5; weak D call: TRBD2 (6 bases). Germline V lookup: CDR1 SGHVS, CDR2 FQNEAQ. V was pared by 5 bases and J by 5 bases, with 18 bases between. The CDR3 runs to 15 residues. CDR3 sequence: CASSPPPAGLETQYF. CDR3 in DNA: TGTGCCAGCAGCCCTCCCCCGGCGGGACTGGAGACCCAGTACTTC.

The table lists this clone with a count of one. V and J are TRBV27 and TRBJ2-5; 10 bases match TRBD2. CDR3 size: 15 residues. The germline V gene encodes CDR1 MNHEY and CDR2 SMNVEV (reference sequence). V lost 4 bases and J lost 4; bases outside the gene matches: 6. The CDR3 DNA is TGTGCCAGCAGTTCACTAGCGGGGAACCCAGAGACCCAGTACTTC. Encoded protein: CASSSLAGNPETQYF.

The chain has TRBV11-3 and TRBJ2-1, with 10 bases fitting TRBD2. The J segment lost 9 bases and the V segment lost 1 base, leaving 12 bases of the junction unmatched. The CDR3 is 17 residues long. Per germline, CDR1 SGHNT and CDR2 YENEEA. CDR3 sequence: CASSLAERGGLYLEQFF. The DNA of the CDR3 is TGTGCCAGCAGCTTAGCCGAGCGGGGGGGCCTATATCTTGAGCAGTTCTTC. The full variable domain, its missing parts supplied by reference TRBV11-3 and TRBJ2-1, is EAGVVQSPRYKIIEKKQPVAFWCNPISGHNTLYWYLQNLGQGPELLIRYENEEAVDDSQLPKDRFSAERLKGVDSTLKIQPAELGDSAVYLCASSLAERGGLYLEQFFGPGTRLTVL.

Here the CDR3 reads CASSAKAGTEAFF. DNA for the CDR3: TGTGCCAGTAGTGCCAAAGCGGGGACTGAAGCTTTCTTT. V is TRBV19 and J is TRBJ1-1; no reliable D call. CDR1 and CDR2 (germline): LNHDA, SQIVND (reference sequence). V gave up 5 bases and J gave up 5 bases, with 12 bases separating them. The CDR3 contains 13 residues.

This chain links TRBV7-9 with TRBJ1-4, with 7 bases identical to TRBD1. CDR3 length: 13 residues. Germline lookup yields CDR1 SEHNR and CDR2 FQNEAQ (reference sequence). V lost 3 bases and J lost 8; bases outside the gene matches: 3. CDR3 bases: TGTGCCAGCAGCTTTGGGACAGAAGAAAAACTGTTTTTT. Encoded protein: CASSFGTEEKLFF.

This CDR3 is CASSTGVTGELFF. The CDR3 bases are TGTGCCAGCAGTACGGGGGTAACCGGGGAGCTGTTTTTT. The V and J genes are TRBV6-5 and TRBJ2-2; a weak D match, TRBD2 (6 bases). V was trimmed by 5 bases and J by 5 bases, leaving 9 bases between them. The CDR3 runs 13 residues. Looked up from germline, CDR1 is MNHEY and CDR2 is SVGAGI.

The rearrangement links TRBV5-1 to TRBJ1-4; D not certain. CDR3 length: 15 residues. V was pared by 1 base and J by 0 bases, with 7 bases between. Germline loops: CDR1 SGHRS, CDR2 YFSETQ. CDR3 protein: CASSLWAATNEKLFF. CDR3 sequence (DNA): TGCGCCAGCAGCTTGTGGGCAGCAACTAATGAAAAACTGTTTTTT.

On this clone: At the DNA level, this CDR3 is encoded by other sequences in the same sample as well. The chain employs TRBV3-1 (or the pseudogene TRBV3-2) and TRBJ2-3; 9 bases are a match to TRBD2. The CDR3 consists of 15 residues. J lost 2 bases, V lost 3 bases, and 3 bases had no gene match. Germline CDR1 is LGHDT and CDR2 is YNNKEL (reference sequence). The CDR3 region has the DNA TGTGCCAGCAGCCAGCTAGCGGGGATCACAGATACGCAGTATTTT. This sequence encodes CASSQLAGITDTQYF.

The chain uses TRBV27 and TRBJ2-1, with 8 bases that match TRBD2. Germline-derived CDR1 and CDR2 are MNHEY and SMNVEV (reference sequence). This CDR3 spans 14 amino acids. J was trimmed by 6 bases and V by 8 bases; bases with no gene match: 9. The CDR3 here is CASAVIGRGNEQFF. The CDR3 nucleotides are TGTGCCAGCGCAGTTATCGGGAGGGGCAATGAGCAGTTCTTC.

The chain recombines TRBV18 with TRBJ1-1; tentative D call: TRBD1 (6 bases). V was pared by 4 bases and J by 6 bases, with 15 bases between. CDR1 and CDR2 (germline): KGHSH, LQKENI. The CDR3 consists of 14 residues. The CDR3 region is CASSLQGLRAEAFF. The DNA for the CDR3 is TGTGCCAGCTCACTCCAGGGGCTGAGGGCTGAAGCTTTCTTT.

The chain carries TRBV9 and TRBJ2-3, with 12 bases that match TRBD2. After removal of 1 base from V and 4 bases from J, the junction contained 13 bases not matched to a gene. CDR1 is SGDLS and CDR2 is YYNGEE in the germline V gene. The CDR3 totals 19 residues. The CDR3 loop reads CASSVSGLAGGPWADTQYF. CDR3 nucleotide sequence: TGTGCCAGCAGCGTATCGGGGCTAGCGGGGGGGCCGTGGGCAGATACGCAGTATTTT.

The V call is TRBV12-3 or TRBV12-4, the J call TRBJ1-2; D gene unclear. V was trimmed by 6 bases and J by 8 bases, leaving 13 bases between them. The CDR3 runs to 12 residues. The CDR3 is CASSPDKNGYTF. CDR3 sequence (DNA): TGTGCCAGCAGCCCCGACAAGAACGGCTACACCTTC.

The chain recombines TRBV19 with TRBJ2-7; D possibly corresponds to TRBD2 (6 bases). This CDR3 has 14 amino acids. Trimming pared 6 bases from V and 4 bases from J, leaving 16 bases between. Germline V gene lookup returns CDR1 LNHDA and CDR2 SQIVND (reference sequence). The CDR3 coding sequence is TGTGCCAGTAGCCCCATGACTAGTTATTACGAGCAGTACTTC. It is translated as CASSPMTSYYEQYF.

The genes are TRBV27 and TRBJ2-7; 9 bases agree with TRBD1. V lost 3 bases and J lost 0; bases outside the gene matches: 6. Germline CDR1 and CDR2: MNHEY and SMNVEV (reference sequence). The length of the CDR3 is 16 residues. CDR3 region: CASSLDGTGYSYEQYF. The CDR3 DNA reads TGTGCCAGCAGTTTGGACGGGACAGGGTACTCCTACGAGCAGTACTTC.

This chain's CDR3 is CASSPVGGGYTF. CDR3 DNA sequence: TGTGCCAGCAGTCCAGTTGGTGGCGGCTACACCTTC. V is TRBV6-2 or TRBV6-3 and J is TRBJ1-2; D call uncertain. CDR1 is MNHEY and CDR2 is SVGEGT in the germline V gene. This CDR3 has 12 amino acids. The V end lost 5 bases, the J end lost 8 bases, and 12 bases lay between the germline ends.

This clone was counted between two and nine times. The chain links TRBV19 to TRBJ1-3; 9 nucleotides match TRBD1. V lost 4 bases and J lost 0; bases outside the gene matches: 13. There are 19 residues in the CDR3. Germline values: CDR1 LNHDA, CDR2 SQIVND (reference sequence). The CDR3 coding sequence is TGTGCCAGTAGTACGGACAGGGGAGGTATTTGGAGCTCTGGAAACACCATATATTTT. It yields the protein CASSTDRGGIWSSGNTIYF.

The chain links TRBV6-5 to TRBJ1-1, with TRBD1 matching over 8 bases. Germline values: CDR1 MNHEY, CDR2 SVGAGI. CDR3 size: 15 residues. V shed 2 bases, J shed 5 bases, and the junction held 7 bases outside the gene matches. The CDR3 sequence is CASSYTGQGLTEAFF. The CDR3 DNA reads TGTGCCAGCAGTTACACTGGACAGGGTCTAACTGAAGCTTTCTTT.